These 21 T cell receptor beta chains originate from one sample sequenced in a study of blood T cell repertoires in COVID-19. Only in-frame clones appear in the TCRdb table, and some are missing; sequencing was by immunoSEQ multiplex PCR. The repertoire includes 150,000 to 200,000 clones, approximately 85% of them detected once, and 9.8% sits in the top ten. The sequencing sample was made of peripheral blood. The receptors derive from a woman over 75 with acute or convalescent COVID-19.

This clone has more than one count but fewer than ten. This sequence joins TRBV15 and TRBJ1-4; no clear D. V lost 5 bases and J 0 bases, leaving 10 bases between the germline ends. Germline lookup yields CDR1 LNHNV and CDR2 YYDKDF (reference sequence). CDR3 length: 15 residues. CDR3 in amino acids: CATSGYSATNEKLFF. DNA for the CDR3: TGTGCCACCAGCGGATACAGTGCAACTAATGAAAAACTGTTTTTT.

V gene TRBV19 combines with J gene TRBJ1-2, with D hard to call. Looked up from germline, CDR1 is LNHDA and CDR2 is SQIVND (reference sequence). This CDR3 contains 12 residues. The germline V and J ends were trimmed by 3 bases and 7 bases, with 9 bases remaining between them. This CDR3 is CASSIFGGGYTF. The CDR3 DNA reads TGTGCCAGTAGTATCTTCGGTGGTGGCTACACCTTC.

The CDR3 region is CASSFTPDTQYF. CDR3 coding DNA: TGTGCCAGCAGTTTTACTCCAGATACGCAGTATTTT. The chain combines TRBV11-3 with TRBJ2-3, with no clear D. The length of the CDR3 is 12 residues. The V and J ends lost 6 bases and 4 bases respectively, with 8 bases between them. CDR1 is SGHNT and CDR2 is YENEEA in the germline V gene.

The chain couples TRBV5-1 to TRBJ2-3; no clear D gene. The CDR3 contains 15 residues. The V gene lost 0 bases and the J gene lost 0 bases, with 8 bases spanning the gap. The germline V gene has CDR1 SGHRS and CDR2 YFSETQ. Written as DNA, the CDR3 is TGCGCCAGCAGCTTGGTGCCAGTTAGCACAGATACGCAGTATTTT. Protein product: CASSLVPVSTDTQYF.

The chain recombines TRBV2 with TRBJ2-4; 7 bases fit TRBD2. CDR3 length: 12 amino acids. Germline lookup yields CDR1 SNHLY and CDR2 FYNNEI. V lost 6 bases and J lost 6; bases outside the gene matches: 2. The CDR3 loop is CASRGGRNIQYF. The CDR3 coding sequence is TGTGCCAGCAGGGGAGGGAGAAACATTCAGTACTTC.

The gene calls are TRBV7-2 and TRBJ2-2; 10 bases align to TRBD2. After removal of 4 bases from V and 5 bases from J, the junction contained 4 bases not matched to a gene. The CDR3 covers 15 residues. Germline CDR1 reads SGHTA; CDR2 reads FQGNSA. CDR3 residues: CASSSPSGRTGELFF. The CDR3 DNA reads as TGTGCCAGCAGCTCCCCTAGCGGGAGAACCGGGGAGCTGTTTTTT.

V usage is TRBV4-2 and J usage is TRBJ2-3, with 14 bases fitting TRBD2. Germline V lookup: CDR1 LGHNA, CDR2 YNFKEQ. The CDR3 consists of 17 residues. Trimming took 3 bases from V and 1 from J; bases not matched to a gene: 3. The CDR3 protein is CASSQTSGRVGTDTQYF. Written as DNA, the CDR3 is TGTGCCAGCAGCCAGACTAGCGGGAGGGTGGGCACAGATACGCAGTATTTT.

The chain combines TRBV19 with TRBJ1-1, with 9 bases fitting TRBD1. The J segment lost 1 base and the V segment lost 5 bases, leaving 2 bases of the junction unmatched. Germline loops: CDR1 LNHDA, CDR2 SQIVND (reference sequence). CDR3 length: 14 amino acids. The CDR3 nucleotides read TGTGCCAGTAGTTTACAGGGGGCGAACACTGAAGCTTTCTTT. This gives the protein CASSLQGANTEAFF.

This chain joins TRBV4-1 and TRBJ2-3; 9 bases map to TRBD2. With 0 bases clipped from V and 7 bases from J, the junction kept 8 bases outside the gene matches. The CDR3 loop spans 16 amino acids. Germline-derived CDR1 and CDR2 are MGHRA and YSYEKL. CDR3: CASSQDPAGGGNTQYF. Here the CDR3 DNA reads TGCGCCAGCAGCCAAGATCCAGCGGGGGGCGGAAATACGCAGTATTTT.

The rearrangement joins TRBV3-1 (or the pseudogene TRBV3-2) to TRBJ2-3; 11 positions match TRBD1. This CDR3 region has 16 residues. V shed 4 bases, J shed 6 bases, and the junction held 9 bases outside the gene matches. Germline V gene lookup returns CDR1 LGHDT and CDR2 YNNKEL (reference sequence). CDR3 nucleotide sequence: TGTGCCAGCAGCCCAAGGACAGGGGGCGTTTCCGATACGCAGTATTTT. This codes for CASSPRTGGVSDTQYF.

V gene TRBV15 combines with J gene TRBJ1-4; 8 nucleotides agree with TRBD1. The length of the CDR3 is 15 residues. Germline CDR1 and CDR2: LNHNV and YYDKDF (reference sequence). The ends lost 2 bases at V and 4 bases at J; junction bases unmatched: 3. CDR3 loop: CATSRNRGVNEKLFF. The CDR3 bases are TGTGCCACCAGCAGAAACAGGGGGGTTAATGAAAAACTGTTTTTT.

CDR3 loop: CATSNLGQRDNEQFF. The CDR3, as DNA: TGCGCCACCTCGAATTTGGGACAGAGAGACAATGAGCAGTTCTTC. The rearrangement links TRBV4-1 to TRBJ2-1; 7 nucleotides line up with TRBD1. In germline, CDR1 is MGHRA, CDR2 YSYEKL. CDR3 length: 15 amino acids. Trimming cost V 10 bases and J 5 bases; bases outside gene matches: 14.

This rearrangement joins TRBV4-3 to TRBJ1-1; no clear D. Trimming shortened V by 3 bases and J by 0 bases, and 8 bases separated the two germline ends. Germline CDR1 reads LGHNA; CDR2 reads YSLEER. The CDR3 sequence is 14 residues long. CDR3 sequence (DNA): TGCGCCAGCAGCCATGACTGGGTGAACACTGAAGCTTTCTTT. Its protein product is CASSHDWVNTEAFF.

V usage is TRBV6-5 and J usage is TRBJ1-4; D remains ambiguous. Germline CDR1 MNHEY, CDR2 SVGAGI. V was pared by 2 bases and J by 2 bases, with 9 bases between. The CDR3 is 15 residues long. The CDR3 sequence is CASSYGGATNEKLFF. In DNA, the CDR3 is TGTGCCAGCAGTTACGGAGGAGCGACTAATGAAAAACTGTTTTTT.

This clone turned up a few times. The chain is built from TRBV5-3 and TRBJ2-5; perhaps TRBD2 as D (5 bases). TRBV5-3 is recorded as an ORF, its role being uncertain. Trimming removed 4 bases from V and 6 bases from J, with 7 bases in between. CDR3 length: 11 amino acids. This CDR3 is CARSPGKTQYF. Written as DNA, the CDR3 is TGTGCCAGAAGCCCCGGGAAGACCCAGTACTTC.

This clone showed up just a few times. This chain joins TRBV19 and TRBJ1-2, with 8 positions matching TRBD1. CDR1 is LNHDA and CDR2 is SQIVND in the germline V gene (reference sequence). The CDR3 spans 16 residues. Unmatched junction bases numbered 13, after V lost 7 bases and J lost 3 bases. The CDR3 spells CASTPGAGGAYYGYTF. The CDR3 DNA reads TGTGCCAGTACCCCGGGGGCAGGGGGCGCATACTATGGCTACACCTTC.

The V and J genes are TRBV2 and TRBJ1-1, with 7 bases aligning to TRBD1. The CDR3 is 12 amino acids. CDR1 SNHLY and CDR2 FYNNEI come from the germline V gene. With V trimmed by 6 bases and J by 5 bases, 3 bases remained unmatched. This chain's CDR3 is CASRLTGTEAFF. The CDR3, as DNA: TGTGCCAGCAGGCTGACAGGGACTGAAGCTTTCTTT.

V and J are TRBV7-9 and TRBJ2-5; possible D gene TRBD1, 7 bases. V lost 6 bases, J lost 5 bases, and 16 bases lay in between. Germline CDR1 is SEHNR and CDR2 is FQNEAQ (reference sequence). The CDR3 covers 14 residues. DNA for the CDR3: TGTGCCAGCAGACCGCAGGGGGGAGCCGAGACCCAGTACTTC. It specifies CASRPQGGAETQYF.

This chain joins TRBV3-1 (or the pseudogene TRBV3-2) and TRBJ2-2, with TRBD1 as a possible D gene (7 bases). The CDR3 spans 15 residues. The V gene's germline CDR1 is LGHDT and CDR2 YNNKEL (reference sequence). V lost 2 bases to trimming and J lost 13 bases, with 20 bases between them. The CDR3 spells CASSQFRGAPWRLFF. The CDR3, as DNA: TGTGCCAGCAGCCAATTCAGGGGGGCGCCCTGGCGGCTGTTTTTT.

The V call is TRBV6-2 or TRBV6-3, the J call TRBJ2-1; tentative D call: TRBD2 (5 bases). V lost 2 bases and J 3 bases, leaving 11 bases between the germline ends. Germline lookup yields CDR1 MNHEY and CDR2 SVGEGT. This CDR3 comprises 15 residues. The CDR3 region is CASSYREWYYNEQFF. For the CDR3, the DNA is TGTGCCAGCAGTTACAGGGAGTGGTACTACAATGAGCAGTTCTTC.

V is TRBV5-1 and J is TRBJ1-4; D is unclear. Trimming pared 0 bases from V and 3 bases from J, leaving 15 bases between. CDR3 length: 17 amino acids. In germline, CDR1 is SGHRS, CDR2 YFSETQ. This chain's CDR3 is CASSLGAYSAPNEKLFF. For the CDR3, the DNA is TGCGCCAGCAGCTTGGGGGCATATTCGGCCCCTAATGAAAAACTGTTTTTT. Full variable domain (outside the CDR3, taken from reference TRBV5-1 and TRBJ1-4): KAGVTQTPRYLIKTRGQQVTLSCSPISGHRSVSWYQQTPGQGLQFLFEYFSETQRNKGNFPGRFSGRQFSNSRSEMNVSTLELGDSALYLCASSLGAYSAPNEKLFFGSGTQLSVL.